The sequence of this T cell receptor (beta chain) was determined in a study of cytomegalovirus exposure and HLA in healthy donors. CDR1 MNHEY and CDR2 SVGAGI come from the germline V gene. CDR3 length: 12 amino acids. Losses at the gene ends were 4 bases for V and 8 bases for J; bases not matched to a gene: 4. Each of the donors was a healthy bone marrow donor. The primer mix had 60 Vbeta and 13 Jbeta primers. Data came from immunoSEQ multiplex PCR; TCRdb stores just in-frame clones and leaves some out. The ten most abundant clones cover just under 3.5% of a sample with around 100,000 clones. The sequencing input was PBMCs. The receptor comes from a woman in her twenties or thirties in good health and CMV-seronegative. This chain uses TRBV6-5 with TRBJ1-1, with 7 bases matching TRBD1. CDR3 loop: CASSSPGQEAFF. DNA for the CDR3: TGTGCCAGCAGTTCACCGGGACAGGAAGCTTTCTTT.